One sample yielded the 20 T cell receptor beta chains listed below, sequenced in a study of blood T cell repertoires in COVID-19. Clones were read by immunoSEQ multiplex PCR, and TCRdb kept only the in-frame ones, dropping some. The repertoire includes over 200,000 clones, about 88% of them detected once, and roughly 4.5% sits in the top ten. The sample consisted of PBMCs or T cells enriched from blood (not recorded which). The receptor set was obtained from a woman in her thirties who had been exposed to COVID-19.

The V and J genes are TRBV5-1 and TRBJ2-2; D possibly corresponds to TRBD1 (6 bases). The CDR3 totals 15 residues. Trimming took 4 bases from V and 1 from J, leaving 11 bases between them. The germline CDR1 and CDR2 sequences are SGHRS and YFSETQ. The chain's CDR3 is CASSRDTRNTGELFF. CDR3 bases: TGCGCCAGCAGCCGGGACACCCGGAACACCGGGGAGCTGTTTTTT.

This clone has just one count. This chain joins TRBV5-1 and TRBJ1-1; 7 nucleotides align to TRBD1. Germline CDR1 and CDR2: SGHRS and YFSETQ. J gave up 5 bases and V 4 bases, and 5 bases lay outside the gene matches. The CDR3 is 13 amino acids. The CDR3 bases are TGCGCCAGCAGCGAGGGGGCTGGGACTGAAGCTTTCTTT. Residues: CASSEGAGTEAFF.

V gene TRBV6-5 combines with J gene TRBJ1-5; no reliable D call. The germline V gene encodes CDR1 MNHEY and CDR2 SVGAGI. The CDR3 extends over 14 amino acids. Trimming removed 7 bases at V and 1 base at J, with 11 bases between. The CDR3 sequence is CASNRGGSNQPQHF. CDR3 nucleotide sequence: TGTGCCAGCAATCGGGGAGGGAGCAATCAGCCCCAGCATTTT.

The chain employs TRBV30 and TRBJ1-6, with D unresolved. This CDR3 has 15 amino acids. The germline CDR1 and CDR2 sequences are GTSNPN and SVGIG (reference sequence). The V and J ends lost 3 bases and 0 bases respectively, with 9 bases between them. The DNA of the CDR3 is TGTGCCTGGAGCCGAGGGAGCTCCTATAATTCACCCCTCCACTTT. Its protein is CAWSRGSSYNSPLHF.

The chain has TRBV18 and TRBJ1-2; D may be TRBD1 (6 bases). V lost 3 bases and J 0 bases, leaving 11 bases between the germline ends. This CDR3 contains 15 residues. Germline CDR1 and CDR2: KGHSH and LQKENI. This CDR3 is CASSPSGQPNYGYTF. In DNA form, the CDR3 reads TGTGCCAGCTCACCTTCCGGACAGCCTAACTATGGCTACACCTTC. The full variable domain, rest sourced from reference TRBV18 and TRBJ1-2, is NAGVMQNPRHLVRRRGQEARLRCSPMKGHSHVYWYRQLPEEGLKFMVYLQKENIIDESGMPKERFSAEFPKEGPSILRIQQVVRGDSAAYFCASSPSGQPNYGYTFGSGTRLTVV.

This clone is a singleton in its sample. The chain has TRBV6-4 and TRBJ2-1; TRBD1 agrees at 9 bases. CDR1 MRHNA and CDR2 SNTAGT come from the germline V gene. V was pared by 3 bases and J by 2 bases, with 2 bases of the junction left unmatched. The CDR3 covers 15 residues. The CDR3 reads CASSETGGAYNEQFF. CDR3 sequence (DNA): TGTGCCAGCAGTGAAACAGGGGGCGCCTACAATGAGCAGTTCTTC.

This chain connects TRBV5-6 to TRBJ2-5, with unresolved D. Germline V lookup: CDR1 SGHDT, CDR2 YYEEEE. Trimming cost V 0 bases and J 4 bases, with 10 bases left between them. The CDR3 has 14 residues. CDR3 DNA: TGTGCCAGCAGCTTGGTAGAGAGGCGAGAGACCCAGTACTTC. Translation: CASSLVERRETQYF.

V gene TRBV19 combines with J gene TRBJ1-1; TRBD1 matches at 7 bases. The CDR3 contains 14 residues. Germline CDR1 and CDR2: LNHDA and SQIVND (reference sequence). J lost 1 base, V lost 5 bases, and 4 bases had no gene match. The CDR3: CASSGGTANTEAFF. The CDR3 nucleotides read TGTGCCAGTAGTGGAGGGACAGCGAACACTGAAGCTTTCTTT. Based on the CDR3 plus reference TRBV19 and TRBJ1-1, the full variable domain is DGGITQSPKYLFRKEGQNVTLSCEQNLNHDAMYWYRQDPGQGLRLIYYSQIVNDFQKGDIAEGYSVSREKKESFPLTVTSAQKNPTAFYLCASSGGTANTEAFFGQGTRLTVV.

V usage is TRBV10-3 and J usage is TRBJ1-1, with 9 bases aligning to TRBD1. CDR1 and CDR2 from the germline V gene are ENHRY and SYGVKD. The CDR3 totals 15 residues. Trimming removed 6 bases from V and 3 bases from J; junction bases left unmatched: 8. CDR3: CAISPKQGAHTEAFF. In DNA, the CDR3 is TGTGCCATCAGCCCGAAACAGGGGGCTCACACTGAAGCTTTCTTT.

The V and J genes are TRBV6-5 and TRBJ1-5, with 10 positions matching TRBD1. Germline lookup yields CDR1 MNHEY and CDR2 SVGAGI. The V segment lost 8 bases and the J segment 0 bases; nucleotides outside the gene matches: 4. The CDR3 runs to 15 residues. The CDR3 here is CASGRTGGSNQPQHF. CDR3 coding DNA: TGTGCCAGCGGGAGGACAGGGGGTAGCAATCAGCCCCAGCATTTT.

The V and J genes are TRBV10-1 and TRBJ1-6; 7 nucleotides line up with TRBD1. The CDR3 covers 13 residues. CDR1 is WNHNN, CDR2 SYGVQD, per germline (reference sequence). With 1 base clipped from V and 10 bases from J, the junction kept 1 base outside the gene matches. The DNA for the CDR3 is TGCGCCAGCAGTGAGTGGACAGGATCACCCCTCCACTTT. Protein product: CASSEWTGSPLHF.

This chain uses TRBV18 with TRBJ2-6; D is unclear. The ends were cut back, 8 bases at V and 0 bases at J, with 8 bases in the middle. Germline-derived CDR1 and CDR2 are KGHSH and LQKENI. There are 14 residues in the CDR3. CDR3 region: CASQETSGANVLTF. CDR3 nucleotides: TGTGCCAGCCAGGAAACCTCTGGGGCCAACGTCCTGACTTTC. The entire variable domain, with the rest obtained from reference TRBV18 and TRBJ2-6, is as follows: NAGVMQNPRHLVRRRGQEARLRCSPMKGHSHVYWYRQLPEEGLKFMVYLQKENIIDESGMPKERFSAEFPKEGPSILRIQQVVRGDSAAYFCASQETSGANVLTFGAGSRLTVL.

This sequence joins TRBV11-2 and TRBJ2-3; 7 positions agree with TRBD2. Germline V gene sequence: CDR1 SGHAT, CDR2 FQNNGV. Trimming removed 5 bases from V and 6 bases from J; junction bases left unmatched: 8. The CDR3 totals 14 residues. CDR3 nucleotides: TGTGCCAGCAGCCCCCGACTAGCTGGGGATACGCAGTATTTT. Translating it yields CASSPRLAGDTQYF.

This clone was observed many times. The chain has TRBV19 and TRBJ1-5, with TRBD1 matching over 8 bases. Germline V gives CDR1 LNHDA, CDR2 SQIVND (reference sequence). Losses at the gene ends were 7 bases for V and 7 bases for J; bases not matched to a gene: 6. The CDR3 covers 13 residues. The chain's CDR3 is CASTPTGVQPQHF. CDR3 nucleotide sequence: TGTGCCAGTACCCCGACAGGGGTGCAGCCCCAGCATTTT.

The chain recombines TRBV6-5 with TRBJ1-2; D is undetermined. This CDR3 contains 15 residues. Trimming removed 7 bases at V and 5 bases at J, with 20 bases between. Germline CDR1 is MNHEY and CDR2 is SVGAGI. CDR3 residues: CASTSAGGTLYGYTF. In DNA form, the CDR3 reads TGTGCCAGCACTTCGGCAGGTGGAACTCTATATGGCTACACCTTC.

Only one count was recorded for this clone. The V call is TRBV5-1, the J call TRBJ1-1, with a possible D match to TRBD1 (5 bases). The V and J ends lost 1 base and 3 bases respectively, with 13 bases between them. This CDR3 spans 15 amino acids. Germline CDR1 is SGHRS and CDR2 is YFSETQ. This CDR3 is CASSLIGREDTEAFF. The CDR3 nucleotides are TGCGCCAGCAGCTTGATTGGCAGGGAGGACACTGAAGCTTTCTTT. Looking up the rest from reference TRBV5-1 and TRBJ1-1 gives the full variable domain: KAGVTQTPRYLIKTRGQQVTLSCSPISGHRSVSWYQQTPGQGLQFLFEYFSETQRNKGNFPGRFSGRQFSNSRSEMNVSTLELGDSALYLCASSLIGREDTEAFFGQGTRLTVV.

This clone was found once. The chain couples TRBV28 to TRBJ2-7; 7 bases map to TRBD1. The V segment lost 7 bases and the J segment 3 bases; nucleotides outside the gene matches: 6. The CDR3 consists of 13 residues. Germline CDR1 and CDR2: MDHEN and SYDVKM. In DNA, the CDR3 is TGTGCCAGCAAGCGACAGGGCCTCTACGAGCAGTACTTC. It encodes CASKRQGLYEQYF.

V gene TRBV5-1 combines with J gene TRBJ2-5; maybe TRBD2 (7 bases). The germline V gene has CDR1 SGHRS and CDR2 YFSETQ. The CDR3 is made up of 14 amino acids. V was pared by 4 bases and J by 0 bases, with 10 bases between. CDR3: CASSKGGNQETQYF. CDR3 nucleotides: TGCGCCAGCAGCAAGGGGGGGAACCAAGAGACCCAGTACTTC.

The CDR3 DNA reads as TGTGCCAGCCAGGGGGCGGGTGCCACTAATGAAAAACTGTTTTTT. Protein product: CASQGAGATNEKLFF. The chain has TRBV19 and TRBJ1-4; TRBD1 aligns across 8 bases. Germline values: CDR1 LNHDA, CDR2 SQIVND (reference sequence). The junction had 8 bases not matched to a gene; V was cut back by 9 bases and J by 2 bases. CDR3 size: 15 residues.

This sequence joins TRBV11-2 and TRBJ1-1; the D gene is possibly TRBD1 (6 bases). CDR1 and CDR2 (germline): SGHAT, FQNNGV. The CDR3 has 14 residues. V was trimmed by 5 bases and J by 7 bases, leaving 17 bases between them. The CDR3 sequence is CASSARAGDLEAFF. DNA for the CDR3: TGTGCCAGCAGCGCCCGGGCAGGGGATCTTGAAGCTTTCTTT.